These 30 T cell receptor beta chains originate from one sample sequenced in a study of prognosis after radiotherapy for stage I lung cancer. Two-round multiplex PCR, the amplification method, yielded TCR beta CDR3 from genomic DNA. It was primers specific to each TRBV and TRBJ gene that first-round PCR used. TCRdb re-called the multiplex PCR reads with MiXCR, one entry per CDR3 protein. The profile shows 20,000 or so distinct CDR3 sequences, around 24% of them singletons. The sample in question was PBMCs, obtained before or after stereotactic body radiation therapy (not recorded which). The receptors stem from a donor aged 50 or older with non-small cell lung cancer.

The CDR3 here is CASSEMTSFDGQFF. The CDR3, as DNA: TGTGCCAGCAGTGAGATGACTAGCTTCGATGGGCAGTTCTTC. The chain combines TRBV6-2 or TRBV6-3 with TRBJ2-1; 7 bases are a match to TRBD2. Germline CDR1 is MNHEY and CDR2 is SVGEGT. CDR3 length equals 14 residues. J was trimmed by 12 bases and V by 5 bases; bases with no gene match: 13.

This clonotype has ten or more counts. V usage is TRBV28 and J usage is TRBJ2-1; D not certain. The CDR3 spans 15 residues. Trimming pared 2 bases from V and 5 bases from J, leaving 13 bases between. Germline V gene lookup returns CDR1 MDHEN and CDR2 SYDVKM. The CDR3 coding sequence is TGTGCCAGCAGTTTAATTGGCGTCCGGGACAATGAGCAGTTCTTC. Its translation is CASSLIGVRDNEQFF.

The table lists this clonotype with many counts. The genes are TRBV6-2 or TRBV6-3 and TRBJ2-7; D is uncertain. V was pared by 8 bases and J by 3 bases, with 5 bases between. The CDR3 is 10 residues long. Germline values: CDR1 MNHEY, CDR2 SVGEGT. The CDR3 nucleotides are TGTGCCAGCGGTCACTACGAGCAGTACTTC. Residues: CASGHYEQYF.

As for this clonotype: It differs at one base from a far larger clone, so likely a read error. The chain has TRBV6-2 or TRBV6-3 and TRBJ2-1; 8 bases fit TRBD2. CDR3 length: 16 residues. J was trimmed by 6 bases and V by 5 bases; bases with no gene match: 12. Germline V lookup: CDR1 MNHEY, CDR2 SVGEGT. The CDR3: CASSGVVGSGINEQFF. In DNA, the CDR3 is TGTGCCAGCAGTGGCGTGGTGGGTAGCGGGATCAATGAGCAGTTCTTC.

At least ten counts were recorded for this clonotype. The genes are TRBV6-2 or TRBV6-3 and TRBJ2-5; weak D call: TRBD1 (6 bases). The CDR3 is 13 amino acids. Per the germline V gene, CDR1 is MNHEY and CDR2 is SVGEGT. The V end was cut by 3 bases, the J end by 5 bases, with 10 bases between. The CDR3 protein is CASSYPGEETQYF. The CDR3 DNA reads TGTGCCAGCAGTTATCCAGGGGAGGAGACCCAGTACTTC.

As for this clonotype: A much larger clone sits a single nucleotide away, making a read error possible. The J gene is TRBJ2-4, the V gene TRBV6-1; 11 bases map to TRBD2. The V gene's germline CDR1 is MNHNS and CDR2 SASEGT. The length of the CDR3 is 15 residues. CDR3 in DNA: TGTGCCAGCAGCCGAGAGACTAGCGGGAATGGCATTCGGTACTTC. It translates to CASSRETSGNGIRYF.

This clonotype was seen a single time. A much larger clone differs from this one at a single base, so this may be a read error. This sequence joins TRBV6-1 and TRBJ1-1; D possibly corresponds to TRBD1 (6 bases). The V gene lost 5 bases and the J gene lost 5 bases, with 12 bases spanning the gap. The germline V gene encodes CDR1 MNHNS and CDR2 SASEGT. The CDR3 has 13 amino acids. For the CDR3, the DNA is TGTGCCAGCAGTACTATAGGGGGGACTGAAGCTTTCTTT. Protein: CASSTIGGTEAFF.

This clonotype was seen just once. Sequence at one end of the junction differs from germline and may be a read error. The rearrangement uses TRBV6-5 and TRBJ2-1, with D tentatively TRBD2 (6 bases). From germline, CDR1 is MNHEY and CDR2 SVGAGI. This CDR3 region has 14 residues. In DNA, the CDR3 is TGTGCCAGCGGTTACAGTGCGGGAATAAATGAGCAGTTCTTC. This sequence encodes CASGYSAGINEQFF.

The V call is TRBV30, the J call TRBJ2-2; no firm D call. This CDR3 is 14 amino acids long. Germline lookup yields CDR1 GTSNPN and CDR2 SVGIG (reference sequence). V dropped 3 bases and J dropped 9 bases, with 17 bases sitting between them. CDR3 protein: CAWRSGGLYRELFF. CDR3 nucleotide sequence: TGTGCCTGGAGGTCTGGTGGGTTGTACCGGGAGCTGTTTTTT. Supplemented by reference TRBV30 and TRBJ2-2, the full variable domain reads SQTIHQWPATLVQPVGSPLSLECTVEGTSNPNLYWYRQAAGRGLQLLFYSVGIGQISSEVPQNLSASRPQDRQFILSSKKLLLSDSGFYLCAWRSGGLYRELFFGEGSRLTVL.

This clonotype was seen ten or more times. V and J are TRBV6-2 or TRBV6-3 and TRBJ1-5; D uncertain. V was pared by 0 bases and J by 1 base, with 19 bases between. The CDR3 extends over 19 amino acids. Germline CDR1 is MNHEY and CDR2 is SVGEGT. In DNA form, the CDR3 reads TGTGCCAGCAGTTACTCTTCCGGGTCGGGGATTGAAAGCAATCAGCCCCAGCATTTT. Translation: CASSYSSGSGIESNQPQHF.

This clonotype appeared many times. The CDR3 nucleotides read TGCGCCAGCAGCCCGACGGGGTTCGAGACAGATACGCAGTATTTT. Amino acid sequence: CASSPTGFETDTQYF. This rearrangement joins TRBV5-1 to TRBJ2-3, with D possibly being TRBD2 (5 bases). V lost 4 bases, J lost 3 bases, and 15 bases lay in between. This CDR3 has 15 residues. Germline lookup yields CDR1 SGHRS and CDR2 YFSETQ.

The table lists this clonotype with many counts. V usage is TRBV28 and J usage is TRBJ1-5, with 12 bases fitting TRBD1. The trim removed 3 bases at V and 6 bases at J, leaving 3 bases unmatched. Germline loops: CDR1 MDHEN, CDR2 SYDVKM. The CDR3 is 15 residues long. CDR3 protein: CASSLGTGGGQPQHF. CDR3 in DNA: TGTGCCAGCAGTTTGGGGACAGGGGGCGGTCAGCCCCAGCATTTT.

This clonotype showed up many times. CDR3 residues: CASSFYTGEADTQYF. In DNA form, the CDR3 reads TGTGCCAGCAGCTTTTATACGGGAGAAGCAGATACGCAGTATTTT. V is TRBV7-9 and J is TRBJ2-3, with a possible D match to TRBD2 (6 bases). Trimming removed 3 bases at V and 4 bases at J, with 14 bases between. Looked up from germline, CDR1 is SEHNR and CDR2 is FQNEAQ (reference sequence). The CDR3 runs 15 residues.

V is TRBV5-1 and J is TRBJ2-7, with 7 positions matching TRBD2. V trimming: 1 base; J trimming: 3 bases; junction bases outside the gene matches: 7. This CDR3 has 15 residues. Germline values: CDR1 SGHRS, CDR2 YFSETQ. The CDR3 region has the DNA TGCGCCAGCAGCTTGTTGCCCACTAGCGACTACGAGCAGTACTTC. Translating gives CASSLLPTSDYEQYF.

This clonotype was counted at least ten times. The rearrangement links TRBV6-2 or TRBV6-3 to TRBJ2-7; 8 nucleotides agree with TRBD2. V trimming: 1 base; J trimming: 3 bases; junction bases outside the gene matches: 8. The length of the CDR3 is 16 residues. Germline-derived CDR1 and CDR2 are MNHEY and SVGEGT. CDR3 bases: TGTGCCAGCAGTTACTTGAGCGGGAGAGAGATCTACGAGCAGTACTTC. Translation: CASSYLSGREIYEQYF.

This clonotype appeared many times. J is TRBJ1-6 and V is TRBV12-3 or TRBV12-4, with TRBD1 matching over 8 bases. The ends lost 7 bases at V and 6 bases at J; junction bases unmatched: 2. There are 13 residues in the CDR3. CDR3 in DNA: TGTGCCAGCAAAGGACAGGGTAATTCACCCCTCCACTTT. Translating gives CASKGQGNSPLHF.

This clonotype has a count of ten or more. This rearrangement joins TRBV2 to TRBJ1-2; 7 bases fit TRBD1. The ends lost 8 bases at V and 7 bases at J; junction bases unmatched: 22. Germline CDR1 SNHLY, CDR2 FYNNEI. This CDR3 is built from 17 residues. CDR3 residues: CASLTDGRFGQAFGYTF. DNA for the CDR3: TGTGCCAGCCTCACAGACGGTCGCTTTGGACAGGCCTTTGGCTACACCTTC.

This clonotype was seen many times. The rearrangement uses TRBV27 and TRBJ2-1; TRBD2 aligns across 11 bases. The germline gives CDR1 MNHEY, CDR2 SMNVEV (reference sequence). The CDR3 is made up of 15 amino acids. Unmatched junction bases numbered 1, after V lost 2 bases and J lost 4 bases. CDR3 sequence (DNA): TGTGCCAGCAGTTTAATAGCGGGAGGGTACAATGAGCAGTTCTTC. It codes for CASSLIAGGYNEQFF.

This clonotype was picked up many times. This chain connects TRBV25-1 to TRBJ2-3; 9 bases match TRBD2. Germline lookup yields CDR1 MGHDK and CDR2 SYGVNS. V lost 2 bases, J lost 5 bases, and 8 bases stayed unmatched. This CDR3 is 16 amino acids long. CDR3 amino acids: CASSEVAGALIDTQYF. The CDR3 DNA reads as TGTGCCAGCAGTGAAGTAGCGGGAGCTCTGATAGATACGCAGTATTTT. Full variable domain (outside the CDR3, taken from reference TRBV25-1 and TRBJ2-3): EADIYQTPRYLVIGTGKKITLECSQTMGHDKMYWYQQDPGMELHLIHYSYGVNSTEKGDLSSESTVSRIRTEHFPLTLESARPSHTSQYLCASSEVAGALIDTQYFGPGTRLTVL.

This clonotype was picked up one time. At one boundary the junction diverges from the germline segment, which might be a read error. The gene calls are TRBV27 and TRBJ2-3; D is perhaps TRBD1 or TRBD2 (5 bases each). Germline V gives CDR1 MNHEY, CDR2 SMNVEV (reference sequence). CDR3 length: 15 amino acids. CDR3 DNA: TGTGCCAGCAGTCGATCCTGGGACGTGGCAGATACGCTGTATTTT. Its protein is CASSRSWDVADTLYF.

Details on this clonotype: A far larger clone differs by one base, so this is likely a read error. The genes are TRBV6-4 and TRBJ2-2, with D perhaps TRBD1 (5 bases). V was shortened by 5 bases and J by 4 bases, with 8 bases between the two germline ends. The V gene's germline CDR1 is MRHNA and CDR2 SNTAGT. This CDR3 contains 13 residues. This CDR3 is CASSKDTTGELFF. As DNA, the CDR3 is TGTGCCAGCAGTAAGGACACCACCGGGGAGCTGTTTTTT.

This clonotype is labeled medium-sized (0.01 to 0.1%). J is TRBJ2-7 and V is TRBV7-8, with D tentatively TRBD2 (5 bases). Trimming cost V 5 bases and J 1 base, with 12 bases left between them. The CDR3 is made up of 14 amino acids. In germline, CDR1 is SGHVS, CDR2 FQNEAQ. CDR3 amino acids: CASSHRTQSYEQYF. DNA for the CDR3: TGTGCCAGCAGCCACCGGACTCAATCCTACGAGCAGTACTTC.

This clonotype has a single count. The genes are TRBV7-8 and TRBJ2-3, with D unclear. The V end was cut by 9 bases, the J end by 3 bases, with 10 bases between. Germline V gives CDR1 SGHVS, CDR2 FQNEAQ. This CDR3 has 12 amino acids. The CDR3 nucleotides are TGTGCCAGTGTGGTCAGGACAGATACGCAGTATTTT. This codes for CASVVRTDTQYF.

This clonotype has at least ten counts. The chain couples TRBV28 to TRBJ1-1; TRBD1 agrees at 8 bases. The CDR3 has 19 amino acids. Germline V gene sequence: CDR1 MDHEN, CDR2 SYDVKM. J gave up 3 bases and V 3 bases, and 18 bases lay outside the gene matches. CDR3 bases: TGTGCCAGCAGTTTCAAGCTCGGGACAGGAGGGCTCGAGGACACTGAAGCTTTCTTT. The encoded protein is CASSFKLGTGGLEDTEAFF.

V and J are TRBV30 and TRBJ1-2; TRBD1 aligns across 7 bases. There are 15 residues in the CDR3. Per germline, CDR1 GTSNPN and CDR2 SVGIG (reference sequence). V lost 6 bases and J lost 8; bases outside the gene matches: 18. The CDR3 nucleotides are TGTGCCTGTAGCAGACTTGACAGGGCAATTATCGGCTACACCTTC. Amino acids: CACSRLDRAIIGYTF.

This clonotype appeared many times. The chain uses TRBV28 and TRBJ2-2; 7 positions agree with TRBD1. CDR1 is MDHEN and CDR2 is SYDVKM in the germline V gene. Losses at the gene ends were 6 bases for V and 6 bases for J; bases not matched to a gene: 10. The CDR3 consists of 15 residues. CDR3 protein: CASRTGTVDSGELFF. Written as DNA, the CDR3 is TGTGCCAGCAGAACCGGGACAGTGGATTCCGGGGAGCTGTTTTTT.

This clonotype was recorded at least ten times. The J gene is TRBJ1-5, the V gene TRBV12-3 or TRBV12-4; D ambiguous. The CDR3 has 13 residues. The V gene lost 4 bases and the J gene lost 3 bases, with 7 bases spanning the gap. In DNA, the CDR3 is TGTGCCAGCAGTTCCCAGCACAATCAGCCCCAGCATTTT. As protein: CASSSQHNQPQHF.

This clonotype was recorded many times. This chain uses TRBV5-4 with TRBJ2-3; 9 positions match TRBD2. The CDR3 extends over 15 amino acids. V lost 8 bases and J lost 6; bases outside the gene matches: 13. The V gene's germline CDR1 is SGHNT and CDR2 YYREEE (reference sequence). Here the CDR3 reads CASSFAGGLVDTQYF. The DNA of the CDR3 is TGTGCCAGTTCCTTTGCGGGAGGGCTTGTTGATACGCAGTATTTT.

This clonotype was seen once. A far larger clone differs by one base, so this is likely a read error. The rearrangement links TRBV6-5 to TRBJ1-5; TRBD1 might be the D (6 bases). CDR3 length: 15 amino acids. The ends were cut back, 5 bases at V and 4 bases at J, with 15 bases in the middle. The V gene's germline CDR1 is MNHEY and CDR2 SVGAGI. The CDR3 loop is CASSPNRVLNQPQHF. The DNA of the CDR3 is TGTGCCAGCAGTCCTAACAGGGTTTTAAATCAGCCCCAGCATTTT.

As for this clonotype: This is likely a read error, given that the CDR3 carries no conserved phenylalanine or tryptophan at its end. CDR3: CATGESGYNEQFL. The CDR3 nucleotides are TGTGCCACCGGAGAGTCTGGCTACAATGAGCAGTTCCTC. The rearrangement uses TRBV24-1 and TRBJ2-1, with D unclear. Germline CDR1 and CDR2: KGHDR and SFDVKD. The V and J ends lost 9 bases and 3 bases respectively, with 11 bases between them. The CDR3 sequence is 13 residues long.